Relative to its sample, the clone carrying this TCR beta chain is medium-sized. Its specificity is unknown. This sample is drawn from a study of spatial heterogeneity in lung cancer. Study-level findings and limits: Ubiquitous expanded tumor TCRs were seen in blood more at resection than at follow-up.

As for time point: sample taken at primary tumor resection. Whole RNA came from tumor, nontumor lung or frozen PBMC and was sequenced without being sorted. 72 TRACERx patients with early, untreated non-small cell lung cancer donated samples. Germline trimming cut 6 bases from V and 4 bases from J; bases unmatched to any gene: 8. Germline lookup yields CDR1 SQVTM and CDR2 ANQGSEA. This CDR3 has 13 amino acids. The presence of a unique molecular identifier marked each TCR cDNA molecule. TCRdb reprocessed the 5' RACE reads with MiXCR, giving one entry per CDR3 protein. The sample consists of under 11,000 distinct CDR3 sequences, roughly 5.1% of them appearing once.

This TCR derives from a male donor with early-stage non-small cell lung cancer. Sequenced here: PBMCs, sampled at surgery. This chain uses TRBV29-1 with TRBJ2-5; 7 positions match TRBD1. As DNA, the CDR3 is TGCAGCGTCGCAACCGCAGGGGGAGAGACCCAGTACTTC. It is translated as CSVATAGGETQYF.